These 24 T cell receptor beta chains originate from one sample sequenced in a study of T cells in Graves' hyperthyroidism and ophthalmopathy. The TCR beta CDR3 regions underwent amplification using RNA transcripts as the source. First-round RT-PCR targeting the TCR CDR3 was performed with the HTBI primer set. TCRdb called the multiplex PCR reads again in MiXCR, with one record for every CDR3 protein. The sample lists fewer than 250,000 distinct CDR3 sequences; about 25% were seen once. Sequenced input: blood. The origin of the receptors is a woman aged 40 to 50 with Graves' ophthalmopathy.

This clonotype was detected ten times or more. This chain joins TRBV6-5 and TRBJ1-1, with TRBD1 matching 8 bases. V lost 6 bases to trimming and J lost 4 bases; unmatched junction nucleotides: 10. The CDR3 runs 15 residues. Per germline, CDR1 MNHEY and CDR2 SVGAGI. The chain's CDR3 is CASSLAPGQGTEAFF. As DNA, the CDR3 is TGTGCCAGCAGCTTGGCCCCCGGACAGGGCACTGAAGCTTTCTTT.

Many counts were recorded for this clonotype. This sequence joins TRBV5-1 and TRBJ1-1; D remains ambiguous. CDR1 SGHRS and CDR2 YFSETQ come from the germline V gene. V lost 2 bases and J 6 bases, leaving 17 bases between the germline ends. The CDR3 covers 15 residues. CDR3 nucleotide sequence: TGCGCCAGCAGCTTCGGAGCCCCGGGTCCTGCTGAAGCTTTCTTT. It translates to CASSFGAPGPAEAFF.

This clonotype occurred many times. The chain links TRBV19 to TRBJ2-3; TRBD2 is a possible D gene (5 bases). The germline gives CDR1 LNHDA, CDR2 SQIVND (reference sequence). The V gene lost 9 bases and the J gene lost 2 bases, with 12 bases spanning the gap. This CDR3 spans 13 amino acids. As DNA, the CDR3 is TGTGCCAGCGCACTAGGAATCACAGATACGCAGTATTTT. Amino acids: CASALGITDTQYF.

Ten or more counts support this clonotype. The rearrangement uses TRBV27 and TRBJ1-2; D is undetermined. CDR1 is MNHEY and CDR2 is SMNVEV in the germline V gene (reference sequence). V dropped 6 bases and J dropped 4 bases, with 15 bases sitting between them. The CDR3 sequence is 14 residues long. The CDR3 spells CASRGAGLSYGYTF. CDR3 coding DNA: TGTGCCAGCAGGGGAGCTGGACTGTCCTATGGCTACACCTTC.

Ten or more counts support this clonotype. The J gene is TRBJ1-1, the V gene TRBV5-1; D is uncertain. Germline CDR1 is SGHRS and CDR2 is YFSETQ. This CDR3 region has 11 residues. Trimming removed 5 bases from V and 11 bases from J, with 13 bases in between. The CDR3 protein is CASRTTGMAFF. The CDR3 DNA is TGCGCCAGCAGAACTACCGGTATGGCTTTCTTT.

A few counts support this clonotype. The V call is TRBV28, the J call TRBJ1-1, with 8 bases identical to TRBD1. The CDR3 runs 15 residues. Germline loops: CDR1 MDHEN, CDR2 SYDVKM. V dropped 8 bases and J dropped 5; count of bases not matched to a gene: 13. Written as DNA, the CDR3 is TGTGCCAGCCGAGTGTCAGGGGGCTCGGGAACTGAAGCTTTCTTT. Encoded protein: CASRVSGGSGTEAFF.

Many counts were recorded for this clonotype. This sequence joins TRBV5-1 and TRBJ2-2; 8 bases are a match to TRBD2. This CDR3 has 15 residues. The trim removed 4 bases at V and 4 bases at J, leaving 6 bases unmatched. The germline CDR1 and CDR2 sequences are SGHRS and YFSETQ. CDR3 nucleotide sequence: TGCGCCAGCAGCCCAACGGGGACTAGCACCGGGGAGCTGTTTTTT. It encodes CASSPTGTSTGELFF.

This clonotype was seen many times. V and J are TRBV4-1 and TRBJ2-5; D not certain. The CDR3 length is 14 residues. The V and J ends lost 1 base and 0 bases respectively, with 6 bases between them. In germline, CDR1 is MGHRA, CDR2 YSYEKL. In DNA form, the CDR3 reads TGCGCCAGCAGCCAAGTCCAGGACCAAGAGACCCAGTACTTC. As protein: CASSQVQDQETQYF.

Ten or more counts support this clonotype. This chain joins TRBV6-5 and TRBJ1-2; D is ambiguous. V lost 4 bases, J lost 8 bases, and 14 bases lay in between. Per germline, CDR1 MNHEY and CDR2 SVGAGI. The CDR3 length is 13 residues. CDR3 bases: TGTGCCAGCAGTTCCCCAACACCGGGGGGCTACACCTTC. Encoded protein: CASSSPTPGGYTF.

This clonotype occurred many times. The chain combines TRBV19 with TRBJ2-7; D perhaps matches TRBD2 (5 bases). The germline V and J ends were trimmed by 3 bases and 2 bases, with 11 bases remaining between them. Germline V gene lookup returns CDR1 LNHDA and CDR2 SQIVND (reference sequence). The CDR3 loop spans 14 amino acids. CDR3 sequence: CASSIEDGTYEQYF. The DNA for the CDR3 is TGTGCCAGTAGTATTGAGGACGGGACCTACGAGCAGTACTTC.

This clonotype came up many times. The chain links TRBV12-3 or TRBV12-4 to TRBJ2-2, with D unresolved. The length of the CDR3 is 14 residues. Trimming pared 2 bases from V and 4 bases from J, leaving 8 bases between. This CDR3 is CASSLRRSTGELFF. The CDR3 DNA reads TGTGCCAGCAGTTTACGGCGAAGCACCGGGGAGCTGTTTTTT.

V gene TRBV6-5 combines with J gene TRBJ2-2; perhaps TRBD2 as D (5 bases). V lost 0 bases and J lost 3, with 14 bases in between. The germline CDR1 and CDR2 sequences are MNHEY and SVGAGI. This CDR3 contains 17 residues. The CDR3: CASSYSREHGDTGELFF. The CDR3 DNA reads TGTGCCAGCAGTTACTCGAGGGAGCACGGCGACACCGGGGAGCTGTTTTTT.

As for this clonotype: This sequence may be a read error, since a much larger clone differs from it by one base. The V call is TRBV10-3, the J call TRBJ2-2; D tentatively reads TRBD1 or TRBD2 (5 bases each). V gave up 6 bases and J gave up 4 bases, with 21 bases separating them. CDR1 ENHRY and CDR2 SYGVKD come from the germline V gene. This CDR3 comprises 17 residues. The CDR3 nucleotides are TGTGCCATCAGGAGGGTAGGGACGACAACGACCACCGGGGAGCTGTTTTTT. It translates to CAIRRVGTTTTTGELFF.

This clonotype was observed a few times. The V call is TRBV9, the J call TRBJ2-3; no firm D call. V was shortened by 4 bases and J by 6 bases, with 12 bases between the two germline ends. This CDR3 has 13 residues. CDR1 SGDLS and CDR2 YYNGEE come from the germline V gene. This chain's CDR3 is CASSSQLRDTQYF. In DNA, the CDR3 is TGTGCCAGCAGCTCCCAGCTCCGGGATACGCAGTATTTT.

As concerns this clonotype: With a much larger clone just one base away, this may be a read error. This chain links TRBV2 with TRBJ2-2; a weak D match, TRBD2 (6 bases). Looked up from germline, CDR1 is SNHLY and CDR2 is FYNNEI. There are 15 residues in the CDR3. Trimming cost V 7 bases and J 6 bases, with 18 bases left between them. CDR3 bases: TGTGCCAGCATGGGTCCGCGGGGTTCCCCCGGGGAGCTGTTTTTT. Its protein is CASMGPRGSPGELFF.

This clonotype was detected ten times or more. The rearrangement joins TRBV5-1 to TRBJ1-2; D perhaps matches TRBD1 (5 bases). The V gene lost 4 bases and the J gene lost 6 bases, with 10 bases spanning the gap. CDR1 and CDR2 from the germline V gene are SGHRS and YFSETQ. The CDR3 runs 12 residues. The CDR3 DNA is TGCGCCAGCAGCGGACACCGGGATGGCTACACCTTC. Its translation is CASSGHRDGYTF.

The V gene is TRBV3-1, the J gene TRBJ2-7; maybe TRBD1 (5 bases). Germline CDR1 reads LGHDT; CDR2 reads YNNKEL (reference sequence). CDR3 length equals 14 residues. V lost 3 bases, J lost 1 base, and 10 bases lay in between. In DNA, the CDR3 is TGTGCCAGCAGCCACAGGGATCGGTCCTACGAGCAGTACTTC. Amino acid sequence: CASSHRDRSYEQYF.

This clonotype was found many times. The genes are TRBV9 and TRBJ1-1; TRBD1 aligns across 9 bases. The CDR3 totals 15 residues. Germline CDR1 and CDR2: SGDLS and YYNGEE. V lost 3 bases to trimming and J lost 6 bases; unmatched junction nucleotides: 9. The CDR3 loop is CASSASTGGFPEAFF. The CDR3 DNA reads as TGTGCCAGCAGCGCCAGCACAGGGGGCTTCCCTGAAGCTTTCTTT.

This chain links TRBV29-1 with TRBJ2-5, with 11 nucleotides matching TRBD1. J was trimmed by 1 base and V by 7 bases; bases with no gene match: 5. Germline values: CDR1 SQVTM, CDR2 ANQGSEA. The CDR3 is 14 residues long. CDR3 sequence (DNA): TGCAGCGCCACCGGGACAGGGGGCCAAGAGACCCAGTACTTC. Its protein is CSATGTGGQETQYF.

The V gene is TRBV27, the J gene TRBJ2-6; D possibly corresponds to TRBD1 (5 bases). Germline CDR1 reads MNHEY; CDR2 reads SMNVEV (reference sequence). The CDR3 contains 16 residues. V lost 3 bases, J lost 1 base, and 10 bases lay in between. The CDR3 nucleotides are TGTGCCAGCAGTTTGGACACTTATTCTGGGGCCAACGTCCTGACTTTC. As protein: CASSLDTYSGANVLTF.

The table lists this clonotype with many counts. The junction departs from germline at one end; a sequencing error may be responsible. The V gene is TRBV13, the J gene TRBJ2-2; D is tentatively TRBD1 or TRBD2 (5 bases each). The CDR3 sequence is 16 residues long. Germline CDR1 reads PRHDT; CDR2 reads FYEKMQ (reference sequence). In DNA form, the CDR3 reads TGTGCCAGCAGCTTATATTTTGGGGGAAAGACCGGGGAGCTGCTTTTT. Its translation is CASSLYFGGKTGELLF.

The sample holds many counts of this clonotype. The CDR3 loop is CSAYTGRGTEAFF. The CDR3 DNA follows: TGCAGTGCATATACAGGGAGAGGCACTGAAGCTTTCTTT. The chain links TRBV20-1 to TRBJ1-1, with a possible D match to TRBD1 (6 bases). CDR3 length equals 13 residues. Trimming shortened V by 6 bases and J by 4 bases, and 15 bases separated the two germline ends. In germline, CDR1 is DFQATT, CDR2 SNEGSKA (reference sequence).

This clonotype was seen a handful of times. V gene TRBV3-1 combines with J gene TRBJ2-7; 7 nucleotides agree with TRBD1. CDR1 LGHDT and CDR2 YNNKEL come from the germline V gene (reference sequence). The CDR3 is 15 residues long. The V and J ends lost 4 bases and 12 bases, in that order; junction bases with no gene match: 18. The CDR3 sequence: CASSLAGTDPPLPYF. The CDR3 coding sequence is TGTGCCAGCAGCCTGGCCGGGACAGACCCGCCGCTACCGTACTTC.

Ten or more counts support this clonotype. The chain recombines TRBV6-5 with TRBJ2-7, with 15 bases matching TRBD2. Per germline, CDR1 MNHEY and CDR2 SVGAGI. V gave up 5 bases and J gave up 9 bases; unmatched junction bases: 8. CDR3 size: 15 residues. CDR3 in amino acids: CASSPSGLAGGGQYF. Here the CDR3 DNA reads TGTGCCAGCAGTCCCTCGGGACTAGCGGGAGGAGGGCAGTACTTC.